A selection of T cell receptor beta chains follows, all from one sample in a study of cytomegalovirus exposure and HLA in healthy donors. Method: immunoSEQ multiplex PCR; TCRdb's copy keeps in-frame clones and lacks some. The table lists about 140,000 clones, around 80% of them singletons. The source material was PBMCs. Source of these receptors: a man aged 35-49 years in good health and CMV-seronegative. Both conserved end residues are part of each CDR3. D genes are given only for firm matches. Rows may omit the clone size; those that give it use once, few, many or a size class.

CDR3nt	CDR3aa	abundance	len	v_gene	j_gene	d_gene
TGTGCCAGCAGTGAACGGGTAGCGGCCGGGGAGCTGTTTTTT	CASSERVAAGELFF	once	14	TRBV6-1	TRBJ2-2	-
TGCGCCAGCAGCTTGGGGCGGTTAGGAGGGGAGCTGTTTTTT	CASSLGRLGGELFF	-	14	TRBV5-1	TRBJ2-2	-
TGCGCCAGCAGTCAGGGGTTCGGGGAGACCCAGTACTTC	CASSQGFGETQYF	-	13	TRBV10-1	TRBJ2-5	-
TGTGCCAGCAGCTTGGGCGTTGGAACTAATGAAAAACTGTTTTTT	CASSLGVGTNEKLFF	-	15	TRBV11-2	TRBJ1-4	-
TGCGCCAGCAGCCAGGGACAGGGGAATAGCAATCAGCCCCAGCATTTT	CASSQGQGNSNQPQHF	once	16	TRBV4-1	TRBJ1-5	TRBD1
TGTGCCAGCAGTTCCCCGACAGGGGGGAAGGCTGAAGCTTTCTTT	CASSSPTGGKAEAFF	-	15	TRBV28	TRBJ1-1	TRBD1
TGCGCCAGCAGCTTGGGGGGGGACTATGGCTACACCTTC	CASSLGGDYGYTF	-	13	TRBV5-1	TRBJ1-2	-
TGCGCCAGCAGCTTAGAAACAGGGCCCTACGAGCAGTACTTC	CASSLETGPYEQYF	-	14	TRBV5-1	TRBJ2-7	-
TGTGCCAGCTCACCGACTAGTGTGCAAGAGACCCAGTACTTC	CASSPTSVQETQYF	once	14	TRBV18	TRBJ2-5	-
TGTTCCAGCAGCTTTTGGGCAGGGGAAGCTTTCTTT	CSSSFWAGEAFF	once	12	TRBV7-9	TRBJ1-1	-
TGTGCCAGCTCACCACAGTTCGGAGCCATCTCTGGAAACACCATATATTTT	CASSPQFGAISGNTIYF	-	17	TRBV18	TRBJ1-3	-
TGTGCCAGCAGCTCTAACCTGGCGGGGGGCCGCTCCGAAGAGCAGTACTTC	CASSSNLAGGRSEEQYF	-	17	TRBV13	TRBJ2-7	TRBD2